These 15 T cell receptor beta chains originate from one sample sequenced in a study of blood T cell repertoires in COVID-19. Assay used: immunoSEQ multiplex PCR; TCRdb lists only in-frame clones, some missing. The sample shows approximately 190,000 clones, about 85% of them seen only once. The sequenced sample was peripheral blood. These receptors were obtained from a human donor in a cohort sampled during active COVID-19.

This clone was seen just once. This chain joins TRBV12-3 or TRBV12-4 and TRBJ1-1; no clear D gene. With 3 bases removed from V and 2 bases from J, the gap between germline ends came to 7 bases. CDR3 length: 13 residues. Here the CDR3 DNA reads TGTGCCAGCAGTTTTGAGGCAAACACTGAAGCTTTCTTT. This codes for CASSFEANTEAFF.

V gene TRBV2 combines with J gene TRBJ1-4; D gene uncertain. Trimming left V 3 bases short and J 7 bases short, with 12 bases between. Germline loops: CDR1 SNHLY, CDR2 FYNNEI. The CDR3 is 14 residues long. As DNA, the CDR3 is TGTGCCAGCAGTGAGCTACCGGAGGGTGAAAAACTGTTTTTT. Translating it yields CASSELPEGEKLFF.

The chain carries TRBV4-2 and TRBJ2-3; D possibly corresponds to TRBD2 (5 bases). The ends were cut back, 0 bases at V and 2 bases at J, with 15 bases in the middle. Germline CDR1 and CDR2: LGHNA and YNFKEQ. This CDR3 comprises 17 residues. Written as DNA, the CDR3 is TGTGCCAGCAGCCAAGAAAGGGAGTTTAATCCCACAGATACGCAGTATTTT. It codes for CASSQEREFNPTDTQYF.

The chain joins TRBV3-1 (or the pseudogene TRBV3-2) to TRBJ1-5, with 10 bases fitting TRBD1. Germline CDR1 reads LGHDT; CDR2 reads YNNKEL (reference sequence). This CDR3 comprises 13 residues. The V gene end was trimmed by 6 bases and the J gene end by 8 bases; junction bases not matched to a gene: 4. The CDR3 DNA is TGTGCCAGCAGAGGGGACAGGGGTGAGCCCCAGCATTTT. Translated, it gives CASRGDRGEPQHF.

This chain links TRBV12-3 or TRBV12-4 with TRBJ1-3; D not resolved. This CDR3 is built from 12 residues. Between the trimmed V and J ends, which lost 6 bases and 1 base, there was a span of 4 bases. CDR3 in amino acids: CASSHSGNTIYF. Here the CDR3 DNA reads TGTGCCAGCAGCCATTCTGGAAACACCATATATTTT.

The gene calls are TRBV6-5 and TRBJ1-1; D gene ambiguous. The germline V gene has CDR1 MNHEY and CDR2 SVGAGI. V lost 6 bases and J lost 4, with 9 bases in between. There are 12 residues in the CDR3. The CDR3 DNA is TGTGCCAGCAGCCGTTACGGCACTGAAGCTTTCTTT. Amino acid sequence: CASSRYGTEAFF.

The chain joins TRBV7-2 to TRBJ2-5; 7 positions agree with TRBD1. V lost 1 base, J lost 5 bases, and 7 bases stayed unmatched. The CDR3 extends over 15 amino acids. Germline V CDR1 and CDR2: SGHTA, FQGNSA. DNA for the CDR3: TGTGCCAGCAGCTTAGAAGGCAGGGGGTTCGAGACCCAGTACTTC. This gives the protein CASSLEGRGFETQYF. The complete variable domain, with remaining parts taken from reference TRBV7-2 and TRBJ2-5, reads GAGVSQSPSNKVTEKGKDVELRCDPISGHTALYWYRQSLGQGLEFLIYFQGNSAPDKSGLPSDRFSAERTGGSVSTLTIQRTQQEDSAVYLCASSLEGRGFETQYFGPGTRLLVL.

The gene calls are TRBV5-1 and TRBJ1-2; TRBD1 aligns across 9 bases. The CDR3 length is 15 residues. V lost 7 bases to trimming and J lost 9 bases; unmatched junction nucleotides: 16. Germline values: CDR1 SGHRS, CDR2 YFSETQ. The CDR3 is CASGPTPTGGGSYTF. The CDR3 DNA is TGCGCCAGCGGGCCCACACCCACAGGGGGCGGAAGCTACACCTTC.

Only a few counts were recorded for this clone. The chain employs TRBV29-1 and TRBJ2-7, with a possible D match to TRBD1 (6 bases). Germline CDR1 is SQVTM and CDR2 is ANQGSEA. This CDR3 contains 13 residues. V lost 3 bases to trimming and J lost 3 bases, with 12 bases between them. The CDR3 sequence: CSVEVTGIYEQYF. In nucleotides, the CDR3 is TGCAGCGTTGAGGTTACAGGGATCTACGAGCAGTACTTC.

This clone was picked up a small number of times. This rearrangement joins TRBV28 to TRBJ1-2; TRBD1 might be the D (5 bases). CDR1 is MDHEN, CDR2 SYDVKM, per germline. Deletions cut 6 bases from V and 5 bases from J, with 10 bases between. The CDR3 contains 12 residues. The DNA for the CDR3 is TGTGCCAGCAGCAAACGGGGGTATGGCTACACCTTC. Translated, it gives CASSKRGYGYTF.

V and J are TRBV3-1 (or the pseudogene TRBV3-2) and TRBJ2-3; 15 nucleotides match TRBD2. The CDR3 has 18 amino acids. Germline trimming cut 10 bases from V and 3 bases from J; bases unmatched to any gene: 14. The germline V gene encodes CDR1 LGHDT and CDR2 YNNKEL (reference sequence). CDR3 nucleotide sequence: TGTGCCACCCAAAGGACTAGCGGGGGGGGAGGACTGACAGATACGCAGTATTTT. Its translation is CATQRTSGGGGLTDTQYF.

This clone has just one count. The genes are TRBV5-4 and TRBJ2-3; 9 bases map to TRBD2. Unmatched junction bases numbered 7, after V lost 0 bases and J lost 5 bases. Germline-derived CDR1 and CDR2 are SGHNT and YYREEE (reference sequence). The CDR3 is 16 amino acids. CDR3 DNA sequence: TGTGCCAGCAGCTTGGGTAGCGGGAGAAGGGGAGATACGCAGTATTTT. It is translated as CASSLGSGRRGDTQYF.

This clone has a single count. The rearrangement links TRBV5-1 to TRBJ2-5; 9 bases align to TRBD1. This CDR3 contains 17 residues. V shed 2 bases and J 5 bases; nucleotides not matched to a gene: 13. Germline CDR1 is SGHRS and CDR2 is YFSETQ. CDR3 sequence (DNA): TGCGCCAGCAGCTTACGATCAAGGACAGGGGTAAGGGAGACCCAGTACTTC. Amino acids: CASSLRSRTGVRETQYF.

The J gene is TRBJ1-2, the V gene TRBV28; 8 bases align to TRBD1. The CDR3 has 16 amino acids. Germline V gives CDR1 MDHEN, CDR2 SYDVKM. After removal of 10 bases from V and 8 bases from J, the junction contained 21 bases not matched to a gene. The CDR3 DNA reads as TGTGCCAAACCCCCCAAACAGGGGGTCATCATGAGGGGCTACACCTTC. Translation gives CAKPPKQGVIMRGYTF.

The genes are TRBV18 and TRBJ1-2, with 8 bases lining up with TRBD1. Germline V gives CDR1 KGHSH, CDR2 LQKENI. The CDR3 is 18 residues long. Losses at the gene ends were 1 base for V and 1 base for J; bases not matched to a gene: 11. CDR3 DNA: TGTGCCAGCTCACCACTGGGGATGGGACAGGCGAGTAACTATGGCTACACCTTC. Its translation is CASSPLGMGQASNYGYTF.